This T cell receptor beta chain stems from a study of radiotherapy plus CTLA-4 blockade in lung cancer. About the study: Objective responses were observed in 15% to 20% of patients, and disease control was achieved by approximately 34%.

Produced via immunoSEQ multiplex PCR; TCRdb's table is partial and in-frame only. This repertoire shows tens of thousands of clones, approximately 70% found once; its top ten account for about 8.3%. Germline lookup yields CDR1 MGHRA and CDR2 YSYEKL. V was pared by 0 bases and J by 3 bases, with 3 bases between. The CDR3 length is 13 residues. This clone came up many times. The target antigen is unknown. Other nucleotide sequences in the sample specify the same CDR3. Study outcomes and limitations: Blood saw expansion of tumor-derived TCR clones after radiotherapy plus ipilimumab.

This chain connects TRBV4-1 to TRBJ2-1; D call uncertain. The sequence came from a human donor with non-small cell lung cancer whose response to radiotherapy plus ipilimumab could not be evaluated. Sequenced material: peripheral blood, taken from a patient treated with radiotherapy plus ipilimumab. The CDR3 loop is CASSQDYYNEQFF. The CDR3 nucleotides are TGCGCCAGCAGCCAAGACTACTACAATGAGCAGTTCTTC.